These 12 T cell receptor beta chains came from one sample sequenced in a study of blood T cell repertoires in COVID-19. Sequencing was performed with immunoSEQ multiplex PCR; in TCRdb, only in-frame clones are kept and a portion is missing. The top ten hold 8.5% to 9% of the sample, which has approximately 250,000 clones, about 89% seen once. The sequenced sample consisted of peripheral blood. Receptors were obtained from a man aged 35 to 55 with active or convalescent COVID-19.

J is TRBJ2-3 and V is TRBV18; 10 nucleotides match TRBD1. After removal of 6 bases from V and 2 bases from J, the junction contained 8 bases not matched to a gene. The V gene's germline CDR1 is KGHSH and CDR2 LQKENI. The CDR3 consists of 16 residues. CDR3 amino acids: CASSPGQGTHTDTQYF. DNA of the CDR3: TGTGCCAGCTCCCCGGGACAGGGGACCCACACAGATACGCAGTATTTT.

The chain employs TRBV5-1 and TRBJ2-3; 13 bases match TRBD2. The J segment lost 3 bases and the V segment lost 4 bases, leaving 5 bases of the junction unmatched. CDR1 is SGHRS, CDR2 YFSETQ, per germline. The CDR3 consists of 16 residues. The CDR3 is CASSRGGLAGTDTQYF. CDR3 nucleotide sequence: TGCGCCAGCAGCCGGGGGGGACTAGCGGGGACAGATACGCAGTATTTT. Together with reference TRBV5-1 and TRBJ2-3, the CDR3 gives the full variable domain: KAGVTQTPRYLIKTRGQQVTLSCSPISGHRSVSWYQQTPGQGLQFLFEYFSETQRNKGNFPGRFSGRQFSNSRSEMNVSTLELGDSALYLCASSRGGLAGTDTQYFGPGTRLTVL.

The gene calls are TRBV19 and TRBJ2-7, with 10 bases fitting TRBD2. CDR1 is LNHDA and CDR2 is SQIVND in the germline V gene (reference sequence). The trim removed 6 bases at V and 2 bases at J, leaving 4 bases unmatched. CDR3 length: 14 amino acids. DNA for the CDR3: TGTGCCAGTAGGGCTAGCGGGAGAACCTACGAGCAGTACTTC. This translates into CASRASGRTYEQYF.

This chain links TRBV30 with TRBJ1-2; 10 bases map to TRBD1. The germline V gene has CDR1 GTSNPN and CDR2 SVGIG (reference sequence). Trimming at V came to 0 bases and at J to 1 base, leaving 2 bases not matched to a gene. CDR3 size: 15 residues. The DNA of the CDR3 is TGTGCCTGGAGTGTAGGGACAGGGGTTAACTATGGCTACACCTTC. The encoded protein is CAWSVGTGVNYGYTF. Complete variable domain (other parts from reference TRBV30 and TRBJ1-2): SQTIHQWPATLVQPVGSPLSLECTVEGTSNPNLYWYRQAAGRGLQLLFYSVGIGQISSEVPQNLSASRPQDRQFILSSKKLLLSDSGFYLCAWSVGTGVNYGYTFGSGTRLTVV.

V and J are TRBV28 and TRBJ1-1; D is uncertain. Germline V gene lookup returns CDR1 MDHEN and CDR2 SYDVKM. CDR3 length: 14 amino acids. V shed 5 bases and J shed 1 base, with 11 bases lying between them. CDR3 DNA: TGTGCCAGCAGTCCTCTCGACAAGAACACTGAAGCTTTCTTT. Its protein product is CASSPLDKNTEAFF.

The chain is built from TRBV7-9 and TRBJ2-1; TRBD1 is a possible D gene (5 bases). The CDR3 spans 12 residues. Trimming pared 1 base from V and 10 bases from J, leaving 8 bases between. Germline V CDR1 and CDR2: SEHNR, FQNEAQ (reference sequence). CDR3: CASSLGGREQFF. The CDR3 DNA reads TGTGCCAGCAGCTTAGGGGGCCGCGAGCAGTTCTTC.

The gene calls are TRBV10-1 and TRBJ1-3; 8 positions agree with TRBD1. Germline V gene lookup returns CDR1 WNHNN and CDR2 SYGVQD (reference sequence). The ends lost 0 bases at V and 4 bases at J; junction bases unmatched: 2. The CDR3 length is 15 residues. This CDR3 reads CASSESTGVGNTIYF. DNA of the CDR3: TGCGCCAGCAGTGAGTCGACAGGGGTCGGAAACACCATATATTTT.

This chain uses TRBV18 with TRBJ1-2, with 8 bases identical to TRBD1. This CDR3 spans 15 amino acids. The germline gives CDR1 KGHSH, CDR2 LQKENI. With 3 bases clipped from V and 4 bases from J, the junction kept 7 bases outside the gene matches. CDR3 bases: TGTGCCAGCTCACCTCCGGGACAGGACACCTATGGCTACACCTTC. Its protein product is CASSPPGQDTYGYTF. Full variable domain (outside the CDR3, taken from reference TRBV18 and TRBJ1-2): NAGVMQNPRHLVRRRGQEARLRCSPMKGHSHVYWYRQLPEEGLKFMVYLQKENIIDESGMPKERFSAEFPKEGPSILRIQQVVRGDSAAYFCASSPPGQDTYGYTFGSGTRLTVV.

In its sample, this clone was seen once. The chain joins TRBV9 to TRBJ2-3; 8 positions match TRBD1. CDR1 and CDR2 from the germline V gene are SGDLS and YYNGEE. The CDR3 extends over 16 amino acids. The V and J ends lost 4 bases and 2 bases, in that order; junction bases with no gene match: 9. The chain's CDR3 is CASSLRTGQITDTQYF. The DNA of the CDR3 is TGTGCCAGCAGCTTACGGACAGGGCAAATCACAGATACGCAGTATTTT.

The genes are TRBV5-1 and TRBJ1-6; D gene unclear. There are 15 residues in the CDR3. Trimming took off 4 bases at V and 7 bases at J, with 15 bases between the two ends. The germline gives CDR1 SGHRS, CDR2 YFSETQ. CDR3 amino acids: CASSPDGVGNSPLHF. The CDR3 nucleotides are TGCGCCAGCAGCCCAGACGGGGTAGGGAATTCACCCCTCCACTTT.

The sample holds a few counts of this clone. DNA for the CDR3: TGTGCCAGCAACAACCAGGGGGGAGACTACACCTTC. Protein: CASNNQGGDYTF. The chain carries TRBV27 and TRBJ1-2, with 7 positions matching TRBD1. This CDR3 spans 12 amino acids. The V gene end was trimmed by 7 bases and the J gene end by 10 bases; junction bases not matched to a gene: 9. Germline CDR1 and CDR2: MNHEY and SMNVEV (reference sequence).

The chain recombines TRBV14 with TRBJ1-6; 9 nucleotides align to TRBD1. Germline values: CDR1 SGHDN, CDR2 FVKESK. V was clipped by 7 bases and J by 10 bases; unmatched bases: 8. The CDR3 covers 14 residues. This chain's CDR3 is CASTRTGEGSPLHF. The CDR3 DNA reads TGTGCCAGCACCCGGACAGGGGAAGGGTCACCCCTCCACTTT. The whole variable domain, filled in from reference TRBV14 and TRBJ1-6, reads EAGVTQFPSHSVIEKGQTVTLRCDPISGHDNLYWYRRVMGKEIKFLLHFVKESKQDESGMPNNRFLAERTGGTYSTLKVQPAELEDSGVYFCASTRTGEGSPLHFGNGTRLTVT.